The clone carrying this TCR beta chain was seen only a few times. This sample stems from a study of blood T cell repertoires in COVID-19. On the study more broadly: From T cells, B-cell-depleted T cells, or PBMCs came the material, which was cDNA or gDNA.

How the authors handled the data: Cell counts per sample came from amplifying reference gene primers. Assay used: immunoSEQ multiplex PCR; TCRdb lists only in-frame clones, some missing. V and J calls and clone size are given by that table; D and trimming were obtained from the DNA. The table shows 150,000 to 200,000 clones, with about 83% occurring only once. Germline lookup yields CDR1 MNHEY and CDR2 SVGEGT. The CDR3 contains 13 residues. V shed 0 bases and J shed 4 bases, with 6 bases lying between them. Source material: peripheral blood. This sequence was found in a woman aged 18-29 years who had recovered from COVID-19. The chain recombines TRBV6-2 or TRBV6-3 with TRBJ1-1, with D hard to call. Here the CDR3 reads CASSYSLSTEAFF. Written as DNA, the CDR3 is TGTGCCAGCAGTTACTCTCTCTCCACTGAAGCTTTCTTT.